This T cell receptor (beta chain) was documented in a study of CD8+ T cells in alopecia areata. Study summary: Percent affected scalp area, the SALT score, rated treated patients' severity. Study-level points and caveats: Clonality was higher in lesional than normal scalp, especially in alopecia totalis/universalis.

Stated treatment: oral pan-JAK inhibitor, 5-10 mg twice daily. The length of the CDR3 is 13 residues. V was clipped by 1 base and J by 0 bases, with 2 bases between them. Germline V CDR1 and CDR2: SNHLY, FYNNEI. The sequencing template was cDNA reverse transcribed from extracted RNA. Generated by immunoSEQ multiplex PCR, the TCRdb table keeps only in-frame clones and is missing some. Of about 190,000 clones listed, roughly 60% are singletons. In the case of this clone: No antigen is known for it.

This chain links TRBV2 with TRBJ2-3; D gene uncertain. The sequence was collected from a human donor with alopecia areata. The material was CD4+ T cells sorted from blood, obtained at week 24, from a patient treated with tofacitinib. The CDR3 bases are TGTGCCAGCAGTGAAGTAAGCACAGATACGCAGTATTTT. Translated: CASSEVSTDTQYF. Full variable domain (remainder filled in from reference TRBV2 and TRBJ2-3): EPEVTQTPSHQVTQMGQEVILRCVPISNHLYFYWYRQILGQKVEFLVSFYNNEISEKSEIFDDQFSVERPDGSNFTLKIRSTKLEDSAMYFCASSEVSTDTQYFGPGTRLTVL.